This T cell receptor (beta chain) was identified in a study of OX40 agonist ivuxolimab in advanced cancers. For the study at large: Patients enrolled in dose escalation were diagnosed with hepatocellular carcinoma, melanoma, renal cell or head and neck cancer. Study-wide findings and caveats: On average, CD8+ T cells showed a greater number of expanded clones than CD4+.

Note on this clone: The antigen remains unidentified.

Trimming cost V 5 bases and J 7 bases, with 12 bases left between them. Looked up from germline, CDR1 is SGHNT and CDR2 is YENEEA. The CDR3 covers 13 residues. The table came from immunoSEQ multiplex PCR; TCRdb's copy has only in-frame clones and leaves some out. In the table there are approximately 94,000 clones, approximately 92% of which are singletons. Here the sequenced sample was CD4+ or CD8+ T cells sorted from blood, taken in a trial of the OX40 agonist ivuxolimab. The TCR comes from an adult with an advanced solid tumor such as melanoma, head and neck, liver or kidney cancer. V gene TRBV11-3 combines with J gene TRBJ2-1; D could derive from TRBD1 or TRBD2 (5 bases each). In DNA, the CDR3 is TGTGCCAGCAGCATACGGGGACGGAATGAGCAGTTCTTC. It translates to CASSIRGRNEQFF.